This T cell receptor (beta chain) appears in the sequencing data of a study of Ad26.COV2.S vaccination and SARS-CoV-2 variants (dated by TCRdb to the early 2020s). A note on the overall study: Donors in the vaccine arm were drawn from COV1001, a phase I-IIa trial of Ad26.COV2.S in healthy adults that was multicentre, randomized, double-blind and placebo-controlled. Blinding of investigators to trial group allocation was maintained during experiments and outcome assessment. A total of about 30 samples were included in the TCR-sequenced set, comprising some 20 Ad26.COV2.S vaccine recipients, 5 placebo recipients and 8 SARS-CoV-2 convalescent individuals. Ad26.COV2.S was administered intramuscularly at a dose of 5x10^10 or 1x10^11 viral particles, either as one shot or as two shots given 56 days apart. Trial participants were randomized into five groups of five: low-dose or high-dose Ad26.COV2.S given once or twice, or placebo on both occasions. The specificity and breadth of SARS-CoV-2-reactive T cell receptors after Ad26.COV2.S vaccination were assessed by TCRbeta repertoire sequencing.

General conclusions and limits of the study: Comparable non-spike TCR breadth was observed between vaccine and placebo recipients, consistent with only spike being contained in the vaccine. The study was not powered for comparison of responses between vaccine doses or regimens. Higher spike-specific TCR breadth was observed in Ad26.COV2.S recipients than in placebo recipients (P = 0.0014). The authors noted that the TCR breadth and depth analyses may have underestimated total T cell responses. Substantial breadth of spike-specific CD8+ and CD4+ T cell responses was reported after vaccination.

Spanning cysteine to phenylalanine, the CDR3 consists of 15 amino acids. This entry keeps only the CDR3 DNA: 45 bases, framed from base 1. V gives up 0 bases and J gives up 1 base, and the segment between their germline ends measures 6 bases. CDR1 and CDR2, per the germline V gene, are MNHEY and SVGAGI. Comment on this clone: Which antigen it targets is not known. No base-level quality is on record; no much larger clone is a single base apart. This sample also contains other DNA sequences that code for the same CDR3.

This specimen's treatment or condition label, interpreted: around 19 received Ad26.COV2.S at low or high dose, single or two shots; 5 received placebo; per-sample allocation not given. For vaccine and placebo recipients, the sequenced repertoires came from samples collected on day 63 after the first injection. In Cohort 1b, roughly 26 adults aged 18-55 years were enrolled at a single site in Boston, USA, between 29 July and 7 August 2020. Ad26.COV2.S was a replication-incompetent adenovirus type 26 vector expressing a prefusion-stabilized SARS-CoV-2 spike protein from the original Wuhan strain. The immunoSEQ Assay was used to sequence TCRbeta CDR3 regions. After extraction, genomic DNA underwent amplification by bias-controlled multiplex PCR, followed by high-throughput sequencing. Per the source publication's procedure: Collapsing and filtering of sequences were performed to quantify the absolute abundance of each unique TCRbeta CDR3 region. Usable DNA was measured by amplifying reference genes present in all nucleated cells, and TCRbeta template counts were normalized to that usable DNA to estimate T cell fraction. Repertoire TCRs were annotated as SARS-CoV-2-specific when V gene, CDR3 amino acid sequence and J gene were exactly matched to a known reactive TCR set. MIRA supplied the reference SARS-CoV-2 TCR set, which was filtered for enrichment in COVID-19-positive ImmuneCODE repertoires so that public or cross-reactive TCRs were removed. Drawing on the MIRA antigens, annotated TCRs were analysed further at the level of specific ORF or position within ORF. Breadth was defined as annotated unique rearrangements over total unique productive rearrangements; depth was the summed frequency of those rearrangements. Two-sided Wilcoxon rank-sum tests were applied when comparing TCR breadth between groups. TCRdb retrieved this table from immuneACCESS and kept in-frame rearrangements only. Not all clones are present; in checked studies, unresolved V genes account for under half, and no reason is known for the remainder. That table supplies the V and J calls and clone size; D and trimming were determined from the DNA. Recorded for this sample are 380,000 or so clones; around 82% of them occurred a single time. Roughly 7.4% of the sample goes to the ten largest clones.

The sample was peripheral blood, taken in a trial of Ad26.COV2.S vaccine versus placebo. The TCR sequence derives from a person between 18 and 65 years old who received the Ad26.COV2.S COVID-19 vaccine or a placebo. Recombination linked TRBV6-5 to TRBJ2-2; the D gene cannot be resolved reliably. The DNA sequence is TGTGCCAGCAGTTACTCTCGGAAGAACACCGGGGAGCTGTTTTTT. It is translated as CASSYSRKNTGELFF.